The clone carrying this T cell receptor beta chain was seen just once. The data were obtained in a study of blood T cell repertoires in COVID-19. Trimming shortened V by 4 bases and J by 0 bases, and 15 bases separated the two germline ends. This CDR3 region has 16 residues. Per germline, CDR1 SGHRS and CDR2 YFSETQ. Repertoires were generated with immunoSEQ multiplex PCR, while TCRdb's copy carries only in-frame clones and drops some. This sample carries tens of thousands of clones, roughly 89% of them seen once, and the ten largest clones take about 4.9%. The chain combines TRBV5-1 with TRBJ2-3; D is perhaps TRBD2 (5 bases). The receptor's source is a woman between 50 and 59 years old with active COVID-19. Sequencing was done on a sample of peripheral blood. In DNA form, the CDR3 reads TGCGCCAGCAGCCGATCCCCGGGGATTAGCACAGATACGCAGTATTTT. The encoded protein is CASSRSPGISTDTQYF.